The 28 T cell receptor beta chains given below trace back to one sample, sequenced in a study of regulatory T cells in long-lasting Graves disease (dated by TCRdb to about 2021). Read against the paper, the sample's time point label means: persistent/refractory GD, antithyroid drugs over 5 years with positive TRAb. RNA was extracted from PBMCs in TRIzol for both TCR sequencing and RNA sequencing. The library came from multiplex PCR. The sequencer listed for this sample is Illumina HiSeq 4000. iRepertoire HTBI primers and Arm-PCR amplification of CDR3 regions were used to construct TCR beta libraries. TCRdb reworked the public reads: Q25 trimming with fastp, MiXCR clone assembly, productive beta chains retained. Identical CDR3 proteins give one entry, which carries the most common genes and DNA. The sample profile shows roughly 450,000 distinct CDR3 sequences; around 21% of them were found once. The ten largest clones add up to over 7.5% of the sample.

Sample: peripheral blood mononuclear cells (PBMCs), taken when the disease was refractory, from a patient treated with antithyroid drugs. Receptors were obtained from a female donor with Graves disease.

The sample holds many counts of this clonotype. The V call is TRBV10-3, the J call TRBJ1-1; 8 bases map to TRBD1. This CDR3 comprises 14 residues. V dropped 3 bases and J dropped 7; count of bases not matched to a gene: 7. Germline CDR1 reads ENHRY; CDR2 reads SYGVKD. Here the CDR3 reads CAISEAGGGGEAFF. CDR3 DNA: TGTGCCATCAGTGAAGCAGGGGGCGGGGGTGAAGCTTTCTTT.

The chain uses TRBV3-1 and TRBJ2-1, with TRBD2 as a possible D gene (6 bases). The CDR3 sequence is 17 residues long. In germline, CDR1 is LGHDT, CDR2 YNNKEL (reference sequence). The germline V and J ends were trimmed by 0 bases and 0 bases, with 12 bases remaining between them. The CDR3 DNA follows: TGTGCCAGCAGCCAAGATAGGACTAAGAGCTCCTACAATGAGCAGTTCTTC. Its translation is CASSQDRTKSSYNEQFF.

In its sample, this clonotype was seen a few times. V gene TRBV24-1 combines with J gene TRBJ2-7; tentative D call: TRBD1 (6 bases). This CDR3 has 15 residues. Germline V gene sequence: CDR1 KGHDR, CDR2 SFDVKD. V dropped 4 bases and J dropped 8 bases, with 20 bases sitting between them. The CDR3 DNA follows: TGTGCCACCAGTGACGCCCGGGACAACCTAATCCAGCAGTACTTC. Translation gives CATSDARDNLIQQYF.

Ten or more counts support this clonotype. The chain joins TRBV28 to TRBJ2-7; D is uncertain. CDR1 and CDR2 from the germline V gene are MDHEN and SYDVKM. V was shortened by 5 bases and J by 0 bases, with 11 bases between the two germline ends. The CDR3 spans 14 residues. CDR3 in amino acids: CASSPLPPSYEQYF. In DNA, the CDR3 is TGTGCCAGCAGTCCCCTCCCTCCCTCCTACGAGCAGTACTTC.

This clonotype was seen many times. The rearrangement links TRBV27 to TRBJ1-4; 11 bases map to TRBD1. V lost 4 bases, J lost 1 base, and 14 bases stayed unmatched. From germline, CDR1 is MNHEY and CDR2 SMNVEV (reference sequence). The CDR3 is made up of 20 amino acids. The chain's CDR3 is CASSSPETDRGQRTNEKLFF. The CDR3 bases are TGTGCCAGCAGTTCCCCTGAGACGGACAGGGGGCAGAGAACTAATGAAAAACTGTTTTTT.

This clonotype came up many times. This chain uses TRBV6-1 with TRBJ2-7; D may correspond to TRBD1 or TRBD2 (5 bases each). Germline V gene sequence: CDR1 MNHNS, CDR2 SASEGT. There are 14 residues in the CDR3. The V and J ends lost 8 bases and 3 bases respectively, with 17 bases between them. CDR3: CASGSQGRLYEQYF. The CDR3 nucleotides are TGTGCCAGCGGATCCCAGGGACGGCTCTACGAGCAGTACTTC.

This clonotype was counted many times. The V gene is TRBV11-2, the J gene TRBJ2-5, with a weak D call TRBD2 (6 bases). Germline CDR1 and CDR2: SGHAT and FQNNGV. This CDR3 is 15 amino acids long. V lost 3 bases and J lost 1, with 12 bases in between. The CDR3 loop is CASSFVPSVQETQYF. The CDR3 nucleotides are TGTGCCAGCAGCTTTGTCCCTAGCGTCCAAGAGACCCAGTACTTC.

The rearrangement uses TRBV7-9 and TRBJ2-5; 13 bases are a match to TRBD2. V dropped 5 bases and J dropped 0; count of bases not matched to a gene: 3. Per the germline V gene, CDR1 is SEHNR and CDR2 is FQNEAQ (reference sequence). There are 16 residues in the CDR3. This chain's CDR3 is CASSHGLAGDQETQYF. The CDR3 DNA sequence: TGTGCCAGCAGCCACGGACTAGCGGGGGACCAAGAGACCCAGTACTTC.

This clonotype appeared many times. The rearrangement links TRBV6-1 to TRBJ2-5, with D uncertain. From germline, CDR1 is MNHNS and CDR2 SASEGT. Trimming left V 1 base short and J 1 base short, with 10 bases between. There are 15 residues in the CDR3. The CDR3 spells CASSEGIVIQETQYF. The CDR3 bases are TGTGCCAGCAGTGAAGGAATCGTAATCCAAGAGACCCAGTACTTC.

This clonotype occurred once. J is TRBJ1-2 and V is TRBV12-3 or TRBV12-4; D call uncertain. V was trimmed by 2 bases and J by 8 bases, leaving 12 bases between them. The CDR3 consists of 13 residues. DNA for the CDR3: TGTGCCAGCAGTTTAAAGGGTCTGAGCGGCTACACCTTC. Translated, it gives CASSLKGLSGYTF.

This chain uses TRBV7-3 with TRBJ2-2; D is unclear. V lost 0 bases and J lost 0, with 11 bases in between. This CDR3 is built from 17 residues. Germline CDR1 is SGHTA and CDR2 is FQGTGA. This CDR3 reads CASSLTFQRANTGELFF. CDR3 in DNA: TGTGCCAGCAGCTTAACGTTTCAGAGAGCGAACACCGGGGAGCTGTTTTTT.

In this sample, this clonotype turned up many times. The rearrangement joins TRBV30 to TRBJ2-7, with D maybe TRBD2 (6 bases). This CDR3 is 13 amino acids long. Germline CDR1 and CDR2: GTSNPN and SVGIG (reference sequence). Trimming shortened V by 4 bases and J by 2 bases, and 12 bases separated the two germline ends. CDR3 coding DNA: TGTGCCTGGAAGTTCGGCGGGACCTACGAGCAGTACTTC. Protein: CAWKFGGTYEQYF.

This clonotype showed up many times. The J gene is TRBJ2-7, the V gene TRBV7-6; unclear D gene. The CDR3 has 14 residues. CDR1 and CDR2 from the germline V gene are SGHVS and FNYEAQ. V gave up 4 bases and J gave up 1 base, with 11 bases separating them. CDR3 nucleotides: TGTGCCAGCAGCTCGGAAATTGGGTCCTACGAGCAGTACTTC. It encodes CASSSEIGSYEQYF.

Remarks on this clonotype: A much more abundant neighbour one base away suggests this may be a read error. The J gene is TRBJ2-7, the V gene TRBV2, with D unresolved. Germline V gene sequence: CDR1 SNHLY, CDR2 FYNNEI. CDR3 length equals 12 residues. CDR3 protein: CASSVRNYEQHF. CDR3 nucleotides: TGTGCCAGCAGTGTTAGGAACTACGAGCAGCACTTC.

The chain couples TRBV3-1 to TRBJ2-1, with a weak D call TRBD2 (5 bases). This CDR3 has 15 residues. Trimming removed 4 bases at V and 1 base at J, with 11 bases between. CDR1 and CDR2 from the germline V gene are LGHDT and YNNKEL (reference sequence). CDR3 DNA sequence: TGTGCCAGCAGCCCCCCTTGGGAGTCCTACAATGAGCAGTTCTTC. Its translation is CASSPPWESYNEQFF.

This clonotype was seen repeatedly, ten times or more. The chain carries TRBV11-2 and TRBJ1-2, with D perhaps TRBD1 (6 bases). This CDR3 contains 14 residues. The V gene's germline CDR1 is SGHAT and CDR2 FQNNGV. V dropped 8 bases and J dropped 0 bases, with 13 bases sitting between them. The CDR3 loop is CASHEQGPNYGYTF. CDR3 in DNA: TGTGCCAGCCACGAACAGGGCCCTAACTATGGCTACACCTTC. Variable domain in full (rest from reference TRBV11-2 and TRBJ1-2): EAGVAQSPRYKIIEKRQSVAFWCNPISGHATLYWYQQILGQGPKLLIQFQNNGVVDDSQLPKDRFSAERLKGVDSTLKIQPAKLEDSAVYLCASHEQGPNYGYTFGSGTRLTVV.

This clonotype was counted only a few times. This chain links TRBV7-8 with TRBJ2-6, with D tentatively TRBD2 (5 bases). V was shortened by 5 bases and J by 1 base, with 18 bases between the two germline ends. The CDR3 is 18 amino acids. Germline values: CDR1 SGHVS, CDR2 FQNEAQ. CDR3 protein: CASSPRRGLGSGANVLTF. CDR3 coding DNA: TGTGCCAGCAGCCCCCGCCGGGGTCTGGGTTCTGGGGCCAACGTCCTGACTTTC.

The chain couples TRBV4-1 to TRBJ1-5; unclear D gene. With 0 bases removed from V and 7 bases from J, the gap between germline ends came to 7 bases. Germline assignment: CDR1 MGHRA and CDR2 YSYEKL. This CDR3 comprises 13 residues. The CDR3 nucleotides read TGCGCCAGCAGCCAAGATCTTGGGCAGCCCCAGCATTTT. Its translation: CASSQDLGQPQHF.

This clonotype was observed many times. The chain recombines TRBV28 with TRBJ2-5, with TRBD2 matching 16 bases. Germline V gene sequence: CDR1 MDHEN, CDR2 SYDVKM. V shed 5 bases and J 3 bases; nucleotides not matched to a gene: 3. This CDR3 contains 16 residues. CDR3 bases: TGTGCCAGCAGTCTGGGGACTAGCGGGAGGGAAGAGACCCAGTACTTC. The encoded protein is CASSLGTSGREETQYF.

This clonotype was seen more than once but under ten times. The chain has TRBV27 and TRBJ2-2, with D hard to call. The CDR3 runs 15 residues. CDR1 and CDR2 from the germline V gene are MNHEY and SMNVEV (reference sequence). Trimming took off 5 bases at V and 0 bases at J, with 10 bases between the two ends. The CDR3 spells CASSPGGTNTGELFF. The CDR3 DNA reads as TGTGCCAGCAGTCCAGGTGGGACGAACACCGGGGAGCTGTTTTTT.

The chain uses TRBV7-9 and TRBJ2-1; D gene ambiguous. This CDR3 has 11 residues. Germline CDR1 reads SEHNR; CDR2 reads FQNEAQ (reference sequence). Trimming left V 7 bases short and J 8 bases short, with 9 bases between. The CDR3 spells CASTASDEQFF. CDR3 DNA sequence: TGTGCCAGCACCGCGAGCGATGAGCAGTTCTTC.

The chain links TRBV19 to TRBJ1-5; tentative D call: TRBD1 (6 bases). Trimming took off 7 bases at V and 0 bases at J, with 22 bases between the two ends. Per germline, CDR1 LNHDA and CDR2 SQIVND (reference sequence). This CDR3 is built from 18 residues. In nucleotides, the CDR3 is TGTGCCAGTACCGGTGGAGACAGGCCCCCTGATAGCAATCAGCCCCAGCATTTT. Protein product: CASTGGDRPPDSNQPQHF.

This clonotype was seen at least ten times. CDR3 protein: CASSEGHRGAETQYF. The DNA of the CDR3 is TGTGCCAGCAGTGAGGGGCACCGAGGGGCGGAGACCCAGTACTTC. The rearrangement uses TRBV2 and TRBJ2-5; the D gene could be TRBD1 or TRBD2 (5 bases each). The germline V gene encodes CDR1 SNHLY and CDR2 FYNNEI. With 3 bases removed from V and 5 bases from J, the gap between germline ends came to 16 bases. The CDR3 totals 15 residues. Full variable domain (rest looked up from reference TRBV2 and TRBJ2-5): EPEVTQTPSHQVTQMGQEVILRCVPISNHLYFYWYRQILGQKVEFLVSFYNNEISEKSEIFDDQFSVERPDGSNFTLKIRSTKLEDSAMYFCASSEGHRGAETQYFGPGTRLLVL.

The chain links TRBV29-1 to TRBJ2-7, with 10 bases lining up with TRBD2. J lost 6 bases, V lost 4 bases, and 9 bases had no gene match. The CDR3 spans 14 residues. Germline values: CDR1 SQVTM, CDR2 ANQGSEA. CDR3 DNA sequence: TGCAGCGTTGCTCCGAGACTAGCGGGTGGCGAGCAGTACTTC. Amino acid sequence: CSVAPRLAGGEQYF.

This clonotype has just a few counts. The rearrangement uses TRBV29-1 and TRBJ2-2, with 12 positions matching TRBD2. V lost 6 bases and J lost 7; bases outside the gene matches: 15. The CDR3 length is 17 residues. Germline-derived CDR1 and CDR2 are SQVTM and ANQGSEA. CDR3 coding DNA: TGCAGCGTAGAGGGGACCTGGACTAGCGGGAATATCGGGGAGCTGTTTTTT. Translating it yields CSVEGTWTSGNIGELFF.

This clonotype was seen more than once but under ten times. The CDR3 DNA reads as TGTGCCAGCAGCTGGGAACCGGGACAGGCAGCCTACGAGCAGTACTTC. The encoded protein is CASSWEPGQAAYEQYF. The chain recombines TRBV5-5 with TRBJ2-7; 8 bases agree with TRBD1. With V trimmed by 3 bases and J by 2 bases, 10 bases remained unmatched. Germline lookup yields CDR1 SGHKS and CDR2 YYEKEE (reference sequence). This CDR3 comprises 16 residues.

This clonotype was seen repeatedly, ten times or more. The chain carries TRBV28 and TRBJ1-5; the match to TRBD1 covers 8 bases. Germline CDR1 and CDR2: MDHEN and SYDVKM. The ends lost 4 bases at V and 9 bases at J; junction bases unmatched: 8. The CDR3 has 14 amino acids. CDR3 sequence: CASSSDRGGPPQHF. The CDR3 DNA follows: TGTGCCAGCAGTTCAGACAGGGGAGGTCCGCCCCAGCATTTT.

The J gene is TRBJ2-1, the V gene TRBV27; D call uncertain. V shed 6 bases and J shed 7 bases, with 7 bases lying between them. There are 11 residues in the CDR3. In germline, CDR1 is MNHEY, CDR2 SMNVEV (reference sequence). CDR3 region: CASSDFNEQFF. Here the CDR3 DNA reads TGTGCCAGCAGCGACTTTAATGAGCAGTTCTTC.